The 21 T cell receptor beta chains below come from one sample, sequenced in a study of Graves' ophthalmopathy and Graves' hyperthyroidism (dated by TCRdb to 2016 to 2019). Reads for this sample came from an Illumina HiSeq 2000. For repertoire sequencing, TCR beta CDR3 regions were amplified from RNA transcripts. The first round of RT-PCR was done with HTBI primers and the Qiagen OneStep RT-PCR kit, and was followed by a second round of multiplex PCR, then size selection and purification. TCRdb passed the public sequencing reads through fastp at Q25 and MiXCR, retaining productive beta sequences. One record per CDR3 amino acid sequence lists the most common genes and DNA. The sample yields about 700,000 distinct CDR3 sequences; 35% to 50% were counted once. The top ten hold roughly 46% of the sample. The specimen was peripheral blood. Receptors originate from an adult man with Graves' ophthalmopathy.

On this clonotype: A much larger clone sits a single nucleotide away, making a read error possible. The chain has TRBV7-9 and TRBJ2-7, with D unclear. V was pared by 5 bases and J by 6 bases, with 14 bases between. This CDR3 region has 13 residues. Germline assignment: CDR1 SEHNR and CDR2 FQNEAQ (reference sequence). The chain's CDR3 is CASSLGLPREQYF. CDR3 in DNA: TGTGCCAGCAGCCTCGGTTTACCGCGCGAGCAGTACTTC. Drawing the rest from reference TRBV7-9 and TRBJ2-7, the complete variable domain is DTGVSQNPRHKITKRGQNVTFRCDPISEHNRLYWYRQTLGQGPEFLTYFQNEAQLEKSRLLSDRFSAERPKGSFSTLEIQRTEQGDSAMYLCASSLGLPREQYFGPGTRLTVT.

The chain couples TRBV2 to TRBJ2-5; D is possibly TRBD2 (8 bases). The CDR3 extends over 17 amino acids. Germline CDR1 SNHLY, CDR2 FYNNEI. V dropped 3 bases and J dropped 4 bases, with 21 bases sitting between them. This CDR3 reads CASSETGSGRGRETQYF. CDR3 coding DNA: TGTGCCAGCAGTGAGACAGGGAGCGGGAGAGGGCGAGAGACCCAGTACTTC.

This sequence joins TRBV6-5 and TRBJ2-7, with D possibly TRBD1 on 5 matching bases. The V end was cut by 6 bases, the J end by 7 bases, with 13 bases between. The germline V gene encodes CDR1 MNHEY and CDR2 SVGAGI. The CDR3 totals 12 residues. The CDR3 loop is CASSSTGWEQYF. CDR3 bases: TGTGCCAGCAGCTCCACAGGCTGGGAGCAGTACTTC.

The chain combines TRBV25-1 with TRBJ2-2; D is perhaps TRBD2 (5 bases). Looked up from germline, CDR1 is MGHDK and CDR2 is SYGVNS. The germline V and J ends were trimmed by 6 bases and 0 bases, with 11 bases remaining between them. The CDR3 contains 15 residues. The CDR3 nucleotides are TGTGCCAGCAGCCAAGAGGGATCGAACACCGGGGAGCTGTTTTTT. The encoded protein is CASSQEGSNTGELFF. The full variable domain, its missing parts supplied by reference TRBV25-1 and TRBJ2-2, is EADIYQTPRYLVIGTGKKITLECSQTMGHDKMYWYQQDPGMELHLIHYSYGVNSTEKGDLSSESTVSRIRTEHFPLTLESARPSHTSQYLCASSQEGSNTGELFFGEGSRLTVL.

The CDR3 DNA reads as TGTGCCAGTACCCCGACCCTAACAGGGATCCGATCATGGGGCAATCAGCCCCAGCATTTT. It encodes CASTPTLTGIRSWGNQPQHF. The V call is TRBV19, the J call TRBJ1-5, with D possibly being TRBD1 (6 bases). The CDR3 consists of 20 residues. Trimming took 7 bases from V and 2 from J, leaving 30 bases between them. The V gene's germline CDR1 is LNHDA and CDR2 SQIVND (reference sequence).

Turning to this clonotype: Sequence at one end of the junction differs from germline and may be a read error. The chain uses TRBV24-1 and TRBJ2-7; TRBD1 aligns across 7 bases. The CDR3 is made up of 14 amino acids. Germline CDR1 reads KGHDR; CDR2 reads SFDVKD. CDR3 protein: CATSRRQGYYKQYF. The CDR3 DNA sequence: TGTGCCACCAGCAGGAGACAGGGATACTACAAGCAGTACTTC.

The chain links TRBV28 to TRBJ2-7; TRBD1 matches 8 bases. This CDR3 has 14 amino acids. Losses at the gene ends were 1 base for V and 2 bases for J; bases not matched to a gene: 1. Germline loops: CDR1 MDHEN, CDR2 SYDVKM. The DNA for the CDR3 is TGTGCCAGCAGTTTATCGGGACAGGCCTACGAGCAGTACTTC. It encodes CASSLSGQAYEQYF. Full variable domain (rest looked up from reference TRBV28 and TRBJ2-7): DVKVTQSSRYLVKRTGEKVFLECVQDMDHENMFWYRQDPGLGLRLIYFSYDVKMKEKGDIPEGYSVSREKKERFSLILESASTNQTSMYLCASSLSGQAYEQYFGPGTRLTVT.

The chain employs TRBV15 and TRBJ2-5, with D perhaps matching TRBD1 or TRBD2 (5 bases each). Germline-derived CDR1 and CDR2 are LNHNV and YYDKDF (reference sequence). The CDR3 spans 14 residues. Trimming removed 0 bases from V and 5 bases from J, with 10 bases in between. CDR3 sequence: CATSRDRGAETQYF. The CDR3 DNA reads TGTGCCACCAGCAGAGATCGGGGCGCGGAGACCCAGTACTTC.

This clonotype was seen a handful of times. Its ends do not fully match the called genes, so a read error is possible. The J gene is TRBJ2-7, the V gene TRBV12-3 or TRBV12-4; 9 nucleotides line up with TRBD2. CDR3 length equals 17 residues. The CDR3 protein is CASSQVFRGRAFYEQYF. CDR3 DNA: TGCGCCAGCAGCCAAGTCTTTCGCGGGAGGGCCTTCTACGAGCAGTACTTC.

Worth noting for this clonotype: This likely comes from a read error, as the CDR3 has no conserved phenylalanine or tryptophan at its end. The chain joins TRBV20-1 to TRBJ2-7, with 12 bases matching TRBD2. This CDR3 comprises 13 residues. V was clipped by 6 bases and J by 2 bases; unmatched bases: 2. CDR1 and CDR2 (germline): DFQATT, SNEGSKA (reference sequence). CDR3 sequence reads: CSARTSGTYEQYS. For the CDR3, the DNA is TGCAGTGCACGGACTAGCGGGACCTACGAGCAGTACTCC.

Details on this clonotype: Here the CDR3 omits its conserved ending phenylalanine or tryptophan, so a read error is the likely source. The J gene is TRBJ2-7, the V gene TRBV20-1; 11 nucleotides agree with TRBD2. CDR1 is DFQATT and CDR2 is SNEGSKA in the germline V gene (reference sequence). The CDR3 consists of 15 residues. Trimming at V came to 3 bases and at J to 2 bases, leaving 6 bases not matched to a gene. The CDR3 region is CSASGVAGGTYEQYC. The DNA of the CDR3 is TGCAGTGCTAGTGGGGTAGCGGGGGGGACCTACGAGCAGTACTGC.

In this sample, this clonotype turned up a few times. The chain links TRBV20-1 to TRBJ2-3; no firm D call. The germline CDR1 and CDR2 sequences are DFQATT and SNEGSKA (reference sequence). Trimming shortened V by 6 bases and J by 6 bases, and 4 bases separated the two germline ends. The CDR3 extends over 9 amino acids. CDR3 in DNA: TGCAGTGCAGGGGATACGCAGTATTTT. It specifies CSAGDTQYF.

The chain links TRBV4-3 to TRBJ1-1, with a tentative D call TRBD1 (5 bases). Trimming removed 0 bases from V and 5 bases from J, with 19 bases in between. The CDR3 spans 17 residues. The germline gives CDR1 LGHNA, CDR2 YSLEER. CDR3 nucleotide sequence: TGCGCCAGCAGCCAAGAAGCGGCGGGCAGGGCGGGGACTGAAGCTTTCTTT. Protein sequence: CASSQEAAGRAGTEAFF.

This clonotype appeared a few times. The CDR3 DNA sequence: TGTGCCAGCAGCGTAGGGGTAGGGGGGAAGTATGGCTACACCTTC. Translation: CASSVGVGGKYGYTF. This rearrangement joins TRBV9 to TRBJ1-2, with D possibly matching TRBD1 (6 bases). Per the germline V gene, CDR1 is SGDLS and CDR2 is YYNGEE. V was clipped by 0 bases and J by 5 bases, with 14 bases between them. The length of the CDR3 is 15 residues.

This clonotype was recorded many times. The chain combines TRBV15 with TRBJ2-6, with TRBD1 matching over 8 bases. Trimming cost V 4 bases and J 1 base; bases outside gene matches: 9. The V gene's germline CDR1 is LNHNV and CDR2 YYDKDF (reference sequence). The CDR3 is made up of 18 amino acids. Here the CDR3 reads CATSNRTGFWSGANVLTF. The CDR3 nucleotides read TGTGCCACCAGCAACAGGACAGGGTTCTGGTCTGGGGCCAACGTCCTGACTTTC.

A few counts support this clonotype. The V and J genes are TRBV19 and TRBJ1-1, with D possibly matching TRBD1 (5 bases). Germline V gene data show CDR1 as LNHDA and CDR2 as SQIVND (reference sequence). The CDR3 is made up of 14 amino acids. Trimming removed 7 bases at V and 0 bases at J, with 12 bases between. The CDR3 nucleotides read TGTGCCAGTACCGCGGGGCTCTTGAACACTGAAGCTTTCTTT. It translates to CASTAGLLNTEAFF.

This clonotype was seen only a few times. A read error may account for a junction end that differs from germline. The chain has TRBV10-3 and TRBJ1-1; unclear D gene. Germline-derived CDR1 and CDR2 are ENHRY and SYGVKD. This CDR3 has 15 amino acids. CDR3: CASSYDPGRVTEAFF. CDR3 bases: TGTGCCAGCAGTTACGATCCGGGGAGGGTCACTGAAGCTTTCTTT.

In its sample, this clonotype was seen once. J is TRBJ1-5 and V is TRBV24-1; possibly TRBD1 for D (5 bases). Trimming left V 6 bases short and J 4 bases short, with 9 bases between. CDR3 size: 13 residues. Germline V gives CDR1 KGHDR, CDR2 SFDVKD. For the CDR3, the DNA is TGTGCCACCAGTTACGGGGCGAATCAGCCCCAGCATTTT. Protein sequence: CATSYGANQPQHF.

The CDR3 nucleotides are TGTGCCAGCAGATCGGGACAGGGGATCTATGGCTACACCTTC. As protein: CASRSGQGIYGYTF. The rearrangement uses TRBV6-6 and TRBJ1-2; 10 bases are shared with TRBD1. There are 14 residues in the CDR3. V lost 6 bases and J lost 4; bases outside the gene matches: 5. CDR1 MNHNY and CDR2 SVGAGI come from the germline V gene (reference sequence).

This clonotype has just a few counts. At one of its ends the junction is not consistent with the germline gene, which may arise from a read error. The gene calls are TRBV10-3 and TRBJ1-5, with D possibly being TRBD1 (5 bases). Germline CDR1 reads ENHRY; CDR2 reads SYGVKD. This CDR3 has 15 amino acids. In nucleotides, the CDR3 is TGTGCCAGCAGTTTAGGAACGGGGCTAGGCCAGCCCCAGCATTTT. This encodes CASSLGTGLGQPQHF.

The chain employs TRBV19 and TRBJ1-5; D not certain. The V gene lost 5 bases and the J gene lost 11 bases, with 19 bases spanning the gap. This CDR3 has 14 amino acids. Germline V gene data show CDR1 as LNHDA and CDR2 as SQIVND (reference sequence). CDR3 sequence reads: CASSPRTRKETQHF. For the CDR3, the DNA is TGTGCCAGTAGTCCGCGGACGCGCAAAGAGACCCAGCATTTT.